Below are 3 T cell receptor beta chains sequenced from a single sample in a study of blood T cells in healthy people across ages. The use of a sample-barcoded 5' primer and a J-beta primer mix characterized a second PCR of 7 to 11 cycles. TCRdb processed the 5' RACE reads anew with MiXCR; each CDR3 protein has one entry. The sample has under 2,000,000 distinct CDR3 sequences, about 49% seen once. Sequencing was done on a sample of blood. The receptors were sampled from a woman in her thirties or forties in good health.

The rearrangement uses TRBV20-1 and TRBJ2-3, with D perhaps matching TRBD2 (5 bases). Between the trimmed V and J ends, which lost 0 bases and 3 bases, there was a span of 19 bases. This CDR3 region has 17 residues. Germline CDR1 reads DFQATT; CDR2 reads SNEGSKA (reference sequence). CDR3 region: CSARDFGLLTGTDTQYF. The CDR3 region has the DNA TGCAGTGCTAGAGATTTTGGACTTTTAACGGGAACAGATACGCAGTATTTT.

The chain carries TRBV6-5 and TRBJ2-1; D call uncertain. The germline V and J ends were trimmed by 2 bases and 13 bases, with 9 bases remaining between them. The CDR3 runs 11 residues. Germline V CDR1 and CDR2: MNHEY, SVGAGI. CDR3 nucleotides: TGTGCCAGCAGTTACGGTACGACCCAGTTCTTC. It is translated as CASSYGTTQFF.

Only a few counts were recorded for this clonotype. The genes are TRBV15 and TRBJ1-4; possible D gene TRBD1, 5 bases. CDR3 length: 16 residues. Germline V gives CDR1 LNHNV, CDR2 YYDKDF (reference sequence). V lost 0 bases and J 12 bases, leaving 20 bases between the germline ends. CDR3 sequence reads: CATSRDLQGRVKELFF. The CDR3 nucleotides are TGTGCCACCAGCAGAGATCTGCAGGGCCGGGTGAAAGAACTGTTTTTT.